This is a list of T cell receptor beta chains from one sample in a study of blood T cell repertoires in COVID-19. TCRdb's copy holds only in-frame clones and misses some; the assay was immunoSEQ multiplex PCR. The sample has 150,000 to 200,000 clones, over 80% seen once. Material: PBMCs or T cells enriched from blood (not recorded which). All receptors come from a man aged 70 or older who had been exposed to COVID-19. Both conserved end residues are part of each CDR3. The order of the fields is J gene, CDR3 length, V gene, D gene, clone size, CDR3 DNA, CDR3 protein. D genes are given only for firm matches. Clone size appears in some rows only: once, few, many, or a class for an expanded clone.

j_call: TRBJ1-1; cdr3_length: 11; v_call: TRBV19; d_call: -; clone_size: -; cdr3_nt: TGTGCCAGTAGTTCTTATCTTGAAGCTTTCTTT; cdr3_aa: CASSSYLEAFF
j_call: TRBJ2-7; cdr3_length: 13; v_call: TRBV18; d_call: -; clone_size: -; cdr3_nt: TGTGCCAGCTCACTAAAACCGGGACAACTGCGGGACTTC; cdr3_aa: CASSLKPGQLRDF
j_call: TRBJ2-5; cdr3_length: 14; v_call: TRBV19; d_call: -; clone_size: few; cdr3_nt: TGTGCCAGTAGTATAGATCGGGGATTTAAGACCCAGTACTTC; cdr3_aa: CASSIDRGFKTQYF
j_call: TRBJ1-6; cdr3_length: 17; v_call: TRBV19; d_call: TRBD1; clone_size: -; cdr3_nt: TGTGCCAGTAGTGCTCGGGACAGGGGGATAACAAATTCACCCCTCCACTTT; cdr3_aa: CASSARDRGITNSPLHF
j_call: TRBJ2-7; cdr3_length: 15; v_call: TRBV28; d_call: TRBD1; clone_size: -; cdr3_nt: TGTGCCAGCAGTTCGACCGGGACAGGGTTGTACGAGCAGTACTTC; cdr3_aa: CASSSTGTGLYEQYF
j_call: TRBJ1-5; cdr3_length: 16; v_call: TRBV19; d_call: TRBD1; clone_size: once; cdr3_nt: TGTGCCAGTAGTAGAAACTGGCAGGGGGCGGGCCAGCCCCAGCATTTT; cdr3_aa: CASSRNWQGAGQPQHF
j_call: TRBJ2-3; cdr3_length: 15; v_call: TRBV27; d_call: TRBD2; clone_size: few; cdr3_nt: TGTGCCAGCAGTTTAGGACTAGCGGGAGTTGATACGCAGTATTTT; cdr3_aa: CASSLGLAGVDTQYF
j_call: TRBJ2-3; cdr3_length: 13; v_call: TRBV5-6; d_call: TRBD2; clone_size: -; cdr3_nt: TGTGCCAGCAGTCGGGACTACACAGATACGCAGTATTTT; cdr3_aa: CASSRDYTDTQYF
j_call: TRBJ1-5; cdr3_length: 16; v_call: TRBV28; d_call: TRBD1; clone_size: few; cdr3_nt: TGTGCCAGCAGTCTACGACAGGGGGGTAGCAATCAGCCCCAGCATTTT; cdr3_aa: CASSLRQGGSNQPQHF
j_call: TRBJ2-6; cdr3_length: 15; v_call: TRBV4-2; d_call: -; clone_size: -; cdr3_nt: TGTGCCAGCAGCTCCTACAGGGATGGGGCCAACGTCCTGACTTTC; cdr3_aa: CASSSYRDGANVLTF
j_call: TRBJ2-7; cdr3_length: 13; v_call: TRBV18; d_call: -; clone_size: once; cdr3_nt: TGTGCCAGCTCACCGACTTCCGACTACGAGCAGTACTTC; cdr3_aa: CASSPTSDYEQYF
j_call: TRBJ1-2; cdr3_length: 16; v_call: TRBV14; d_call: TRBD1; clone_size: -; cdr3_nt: TGTGCCAGCAGCCAAGTTCAGACAGGGCGCGCGGGGCGGTACACCTTC; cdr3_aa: CASSQVQTGRAGRYTF
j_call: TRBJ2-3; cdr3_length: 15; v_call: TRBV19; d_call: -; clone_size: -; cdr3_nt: TGTGCCAGTAGTATAGATCAGGGCACCACAGATACGCAGTATTTT; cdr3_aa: CASSIDQGTTDTQYF
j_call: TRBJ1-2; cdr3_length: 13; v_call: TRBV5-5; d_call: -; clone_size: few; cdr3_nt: TGTGCCAGCAGCTCTGGACCCGCGGGAGGCTACACCTTC; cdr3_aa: CASSSGPAGGYTF